This T cell receptor (beta chain) was documented in a study of blood T cell repertoires in COVID-19. Across the whole study: Donors in the United States, Italy and Spain gave samples during acute or convalescent COVID-19. Sources were T cells, B-cell-depleted T cells, or PBMCs; the material itself was cDNA or gDNA.

Generated by immunoSEQ multiplex PCR, the TCRdb table keeps only in-frame clones and is missing some. The profile shows a few hundred thousand clones, about 86% of them singletons. Membership in each cohort depended on participant-reported clinical history. Germline V lookup: CDR1 DFQATT, CDR2 SNEGSKA (reference sequence). The CDR3 sequence is 11 residues long. With 7 bases removed from V and 8 bases from J, the gap between germline ends came to 13 bases. The sequenced sample was PBMCs or T cells enriched from blood (not recorded which). The clonotype originates from a woman aged 40 to 55 with acute COVID-19. The chain has TRBV20-1 and TRBJ2-3; the D gene is possibly TRBD2 (5 bases). The CDR3 nucleotides read TGCAGTGTTTGGGGAGTGGGTACGCAGTATTTT. Its translation is CSVWGVGTQYF.